The T cell receptor beta chain under discussion was sequenced for a study of shared clonotypes between healthy human individuals. Looked up from germline, CDR1 is SGHTA and CDR2 is FQGNSA. J lost 6 bases, V lost 3 bases, and 5 bases had no gene match. The CDR3 consists of 14 residues. Clones were sequenced by immunoSEQ multiplex PCR, and TCRdb holds only the in-frame ones, with some missing. This sample has more than 900,000 clones; 78% occur once, and the top ten carry 0.6% to 0.75%. The chain combines TRBV7-2 with TRBJ1-1; 9 bases map to TRBD1. The sequence derives from a man aged 18-30 years in good health. Some clones in this sample may be carry-over from other donors' samples. The sequenced sample was memory CD4+ T cells from PBMCs. Documented subset: CD45RA-negative fraction. This CDR3 is CASSFRQGEAEAFF. For the CDR3, the DNA is TGTGCCAGCAGCTTCCGACAGGGGGAAGCTGAAGCTTTCTTT.